This paragraph reports one T cell receptor (beta chain). Its cognate antigen is unknown. The sample's time point: patch test 3, about 24 weeks after DPC sensitization. Documented treatment: therapeutic diphenylcyclopropenone sensitization with weekly scalp DPC. Each CDR3 protein is one row after TCRdb ran MiXCR on the RACE reads. This sample yields about 92,000 distinct CDR3 sequences, of which approximately 10% are seen a single time; approximately 1% belongs to the top ten. The sample originates from a study of human T cells and chemical hapten exposure. Overall study context: From small differences in pooled library volume came most of the variation in per-sample TCR yields. Study-level results: With regard to DPC sensitization, TCRs above 1 in 1000 frequency did not change. Expanded TCR counts at PT1 were positively correlated with the patch test score.

The CDR3 is made up of 15 amino acids. The ends lost 4 bases at V and 6 bases at J; junction bases unmatched: 6. Sequencing was performed on whole blood, taken in connection with sensitization to the hapten diphenylcyclopropenone (DPC). V and J are TRBV12-3 or TRBV12-4 and TRBJ1-3; the match to TRBD1 covers 10 bases. The receptor comes from a woman in her thirties with alopecia areata. Some clones in this sample may be carry-over from other donors' samples. The DNA of the CDR3 is TGTGCCAGCAGTTCCACCGGGACAGGGGAAAACACCATATATTTT. Its protein is CASSSTGTGENTIYF.